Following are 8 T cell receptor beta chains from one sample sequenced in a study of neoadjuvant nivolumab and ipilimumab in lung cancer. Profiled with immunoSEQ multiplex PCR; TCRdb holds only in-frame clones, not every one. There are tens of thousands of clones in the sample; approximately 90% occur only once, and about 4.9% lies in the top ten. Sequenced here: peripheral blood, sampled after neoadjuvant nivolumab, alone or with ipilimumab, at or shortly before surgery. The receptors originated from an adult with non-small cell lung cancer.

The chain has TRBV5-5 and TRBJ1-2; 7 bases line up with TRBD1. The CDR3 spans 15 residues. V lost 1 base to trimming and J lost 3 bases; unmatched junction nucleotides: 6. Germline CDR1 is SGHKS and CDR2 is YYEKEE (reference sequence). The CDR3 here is CASSLILGGDYGYTF. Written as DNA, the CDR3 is TGTGCCAGCAGCTTGATCTTAGGGGGCGACTATGGCTACACCTTC.

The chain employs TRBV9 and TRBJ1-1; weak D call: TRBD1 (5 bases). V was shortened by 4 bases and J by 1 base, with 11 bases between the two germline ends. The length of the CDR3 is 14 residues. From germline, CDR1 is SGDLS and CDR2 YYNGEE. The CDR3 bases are TGTGCCAGCAGCCTCGGACAAACGAACACTGAAGCTTTCTTT. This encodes CASSLGQTNTEAFF.

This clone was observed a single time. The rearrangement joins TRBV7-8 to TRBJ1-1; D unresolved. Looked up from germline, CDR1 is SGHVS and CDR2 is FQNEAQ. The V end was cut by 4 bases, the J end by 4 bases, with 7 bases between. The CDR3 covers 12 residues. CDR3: CASSSDPTEAFF. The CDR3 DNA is TGTGCCAGCAGCTCCGATCCCACTGAAGCTTTCTTT.

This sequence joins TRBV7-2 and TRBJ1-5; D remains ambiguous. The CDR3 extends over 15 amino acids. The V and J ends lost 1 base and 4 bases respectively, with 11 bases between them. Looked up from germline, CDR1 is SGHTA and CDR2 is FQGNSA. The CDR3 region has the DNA TGTGCCAGCAGCTTAGATCCAGTTCGGAATCAGCCCCAGCATTTT. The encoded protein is CASSLDPVRNQPQHF.

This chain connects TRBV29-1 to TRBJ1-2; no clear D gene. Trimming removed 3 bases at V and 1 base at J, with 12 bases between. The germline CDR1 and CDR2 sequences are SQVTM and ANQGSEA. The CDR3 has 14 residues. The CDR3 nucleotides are TGCAGCGTTGATGGGCAGCTGTATAACTATGGCTACACCTTC. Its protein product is CSVDGQLYNYGYTF.

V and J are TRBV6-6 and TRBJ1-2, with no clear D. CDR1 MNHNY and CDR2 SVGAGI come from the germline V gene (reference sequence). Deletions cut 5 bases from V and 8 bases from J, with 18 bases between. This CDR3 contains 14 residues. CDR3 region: CASSPGANGWGYTF. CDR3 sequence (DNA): TGTGCCAGCAGTCCAGGAGCCAACGGCTGGGGCTACACCTTC.

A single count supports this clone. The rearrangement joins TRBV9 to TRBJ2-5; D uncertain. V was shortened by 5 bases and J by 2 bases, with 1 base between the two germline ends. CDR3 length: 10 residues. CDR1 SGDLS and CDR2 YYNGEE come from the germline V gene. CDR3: CASSQETQYF. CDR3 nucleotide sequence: TGTGCCAGCAGTCAAGAGACCCAGTACTTC.

CDR3 protein: CASSLTRVGGELFF. In DNA, the CDR3 is TGTGCCAGCAGCTTGACCAGGGTAGGCGGGGAGCTGTTTTTT. The genes are TRBV7-2 and TRBJ2-2; a weak D match, TRBD1 (5 bases). This CDR3 is 14 amino acids long. CDR1 is SGHTA, CDR2 FQGNSA, per germline. V lost 3 bases, J lost 7 bases, and 12 bases lay in between.